The clone carrying this T cell receptor beta chain was detected once. Clones were sequenced by immunoSEQ multiplex PCR, and TCRdb holds only the in-frame ones, with some missing. The repertoire has approximately 180,000 clones, 65% to 80% of them found once; the top ten carry roughly 17%. CDR1 is SGHVS, CDR2 FQNEAQ, per germline. The CDR3 runs to 16 residues. The V gene end was trimmed by 3 bases and the J gene end by 5 bases; junction bases not matched to a gene: 9. This entry belongs to a study of blood T cell repertoires in COVID-19. Ages ranged from about 18 to 89 years, with residence in under 25 US areas. Allocation to cohorts depended on clinical history reported by the participants.

The sequence was collected from a woman between 45 and 65 years old with acute COVID-19. The chain has TRBV7-8 and TRBJ2-2, with 7 bases matching TRBD1. Source material: PBMCs or T cells enriched from blood (not recorded which). CDR3 sequence: CASSLGMTGRTGELFF. CDR3 bases: TGTGCCAGCAGCTTGGGGATGACAGGGCGAACCGGGGAGCTGTTTTTT. Together with reference TRBV7-8 and TRBJ2-2, the CDR3 gives the full variable domain: GAGVSQSPRYKVAKRGQDVALRCDPISGHVSLFWYQQALGQGPEFLTYFQNEAQLDKSGLPSDRFFAERPEGSVSTLKIQRTQQEDSAVYLCASSLGMTGRTGELFFGEGSRLTVL.